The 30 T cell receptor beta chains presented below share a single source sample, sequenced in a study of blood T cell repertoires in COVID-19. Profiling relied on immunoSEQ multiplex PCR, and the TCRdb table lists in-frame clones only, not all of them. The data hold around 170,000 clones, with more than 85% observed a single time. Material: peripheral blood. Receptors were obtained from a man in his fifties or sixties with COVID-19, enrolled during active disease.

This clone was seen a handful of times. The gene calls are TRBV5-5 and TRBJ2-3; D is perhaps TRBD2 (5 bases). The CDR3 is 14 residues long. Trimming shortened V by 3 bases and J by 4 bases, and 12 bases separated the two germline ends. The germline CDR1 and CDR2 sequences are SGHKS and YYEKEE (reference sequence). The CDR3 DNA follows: TGTGCCAGCAGCTGGGGTAGCGTGGCAGATACGCAGTATTTT. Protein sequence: CASSWGSVADTQYF.

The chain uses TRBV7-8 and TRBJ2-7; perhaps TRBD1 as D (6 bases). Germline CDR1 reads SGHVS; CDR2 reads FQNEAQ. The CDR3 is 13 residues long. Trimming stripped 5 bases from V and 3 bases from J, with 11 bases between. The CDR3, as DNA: TGTGCCAGCAGCCGAACACAGGGCTACGAGCAGTACTTC. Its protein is CASSRTQGYEQYF.

The CDR3, as DNA: TGTGCCAGTAACGGGGGGAGGGCCAACACCGGGGAGCTGTTTTTT. It yields the protein CASNGGRANTGELFF. The chain carries TRBV19 and TRBJ2-2, with TRBD2 identical over 7 bases. CDR1 is LNHDA, CDR2 SQIVND, per germline (reference sequence). V dropped 7 bases and J dropped 2; count of bases not matched to a gene: 7. The length of the CDR3 is 15 residues. The variable domain in full, with the rest retrieved from reference TRBV19 and TRBJ2-2, is DGGITQSPKYLFRKEGQNVTLSCEQNLNHDAMYWYRQDPGQGLRLIYYSQIVNDFQKGDIAEGYSVSREKKESFPLTVTSAQKNPTAFYLCASNGGRANTGELFFGEGSRLTVL.

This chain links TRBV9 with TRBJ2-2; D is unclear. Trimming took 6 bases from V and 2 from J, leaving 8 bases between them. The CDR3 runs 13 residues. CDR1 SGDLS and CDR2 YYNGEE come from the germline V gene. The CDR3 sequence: CASTTLNTGELFF. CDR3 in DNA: TGTGCCAGCACTACCCTTAACACCGGGGAGCTGTTTTTT. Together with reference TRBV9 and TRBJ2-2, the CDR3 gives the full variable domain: DSGVTQTPKHLITATGQRVTLRCSPRSGDLSVYWYQQSLDQGLQFLIQYYNGEERAKGNILERFSAQQFPDLHSELNLSSLELGDSALYFCASTTLNTGELFFGEGSRLTVL.

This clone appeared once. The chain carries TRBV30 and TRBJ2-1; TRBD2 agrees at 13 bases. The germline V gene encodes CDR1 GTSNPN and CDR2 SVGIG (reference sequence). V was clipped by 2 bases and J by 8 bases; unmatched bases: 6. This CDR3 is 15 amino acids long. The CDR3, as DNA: TGTGCCTGGAGTAGGACTAGCGGGAGCTTGGATGAGCAGTTCTTC. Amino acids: CAWSRTSGSLDEQFF.

CDR3 sequence (DNA): TGCGCCAGCAGCTTAGGCTACGGGTCTAGCGGAAAAGAGACCCAGTACTTC. Amino acids: CASSLGYGSSGKETQYF. The J gene is TRBJ2-5, the V gene TRBV5-1, with 7 bases matching TRBD2. Germline V gene data show CDR1 as SGHRS and CDR2 as YFSETQ. The CDR3 consists of 17 residues. Unmatched junction bases numbered 13, after V lost 2 bases and J lost 3 bases.

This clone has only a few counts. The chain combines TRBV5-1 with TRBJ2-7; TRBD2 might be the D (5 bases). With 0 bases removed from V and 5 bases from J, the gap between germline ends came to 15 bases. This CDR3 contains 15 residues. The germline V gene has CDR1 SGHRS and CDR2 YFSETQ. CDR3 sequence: CASSLVAAEGHEQYF. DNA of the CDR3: TGCGCCAGCAGCTTGGTAGCCGCTGAGGGCCACGAGCAGTACTTC.

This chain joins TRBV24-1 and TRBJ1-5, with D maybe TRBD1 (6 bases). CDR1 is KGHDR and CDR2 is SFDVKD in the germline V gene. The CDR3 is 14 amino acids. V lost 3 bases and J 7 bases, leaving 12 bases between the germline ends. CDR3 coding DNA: TGTGCCACCAGTGATGGGGGGGGCCGACAGCCCCAGCATTTT. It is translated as CATSDGGGRQPQHF.

CDR3 sequence reads: CASSGGGGYYFF. The CDR3 bases are TGTGCCAGCAGCGGCGGGGGAGGCTATTATTTCTTC. The gene calls are TRBV7-9 and TRBJ2-1; 7 bases are shared with TRBD2. Germline CDR1 reads SEHNR; CDR2 reads FQNEAQ (reference sequence). V was pared by 5 bases and J by 16 bases, with 11 bases of the junction left unmatched. This CDR3 is 12 amino acids long.

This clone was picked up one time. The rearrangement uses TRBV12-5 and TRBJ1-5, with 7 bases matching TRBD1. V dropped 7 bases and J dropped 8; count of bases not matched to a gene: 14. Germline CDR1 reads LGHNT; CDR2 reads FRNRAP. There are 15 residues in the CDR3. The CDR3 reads CASAPGQSPAEPQHF. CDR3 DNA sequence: TGTGCTAGTGCCCCGGGACAGTCCCCAGCGGAGCCCCAGCATTTT. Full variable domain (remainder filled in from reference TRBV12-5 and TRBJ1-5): DARVTQTPRHKVTEMGQEVTMRCQPILGHNTVFWYRQTMMQGLELLAYFRNRAPLDDSGMPKDRFSAEMPDATLATLKIQPSEPRDSAVYFCASAPGQSPAEPQHFGDGTRLSIL.

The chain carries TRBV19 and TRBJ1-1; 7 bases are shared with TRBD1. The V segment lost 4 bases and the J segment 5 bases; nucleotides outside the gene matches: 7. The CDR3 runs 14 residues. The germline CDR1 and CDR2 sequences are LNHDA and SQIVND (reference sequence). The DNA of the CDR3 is TGTGCCAGTAGTACAAGGGACAGATTGACTGAAGCTTTCTTT. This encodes CASSTRDRLTEAFF.

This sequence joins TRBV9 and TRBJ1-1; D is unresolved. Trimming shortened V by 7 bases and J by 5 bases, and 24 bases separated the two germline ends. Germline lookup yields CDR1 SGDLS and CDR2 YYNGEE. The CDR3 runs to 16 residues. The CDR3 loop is CASGPKSGSSGTEAFF. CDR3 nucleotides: TGTGCCAGCGGGCCCAAAAGCGGTTCATCGGGGACTGAAGCTTTCTTT.

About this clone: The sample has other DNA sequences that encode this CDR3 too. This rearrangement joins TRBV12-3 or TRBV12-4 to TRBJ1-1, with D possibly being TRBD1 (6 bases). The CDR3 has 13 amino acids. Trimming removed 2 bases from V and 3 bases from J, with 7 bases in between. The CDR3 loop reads CASSLYRDTEAFF. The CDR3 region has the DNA TGTGCCAGCAGTTTATACAGGGACACTGAAGCTTTCTTT.

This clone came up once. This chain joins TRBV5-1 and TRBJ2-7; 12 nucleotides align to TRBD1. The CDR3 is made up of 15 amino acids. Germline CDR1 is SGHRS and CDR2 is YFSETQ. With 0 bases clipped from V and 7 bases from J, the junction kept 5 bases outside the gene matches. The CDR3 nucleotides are TGCGCCAGCAGCTTGGGAGGGACAGGGGGCGAGGAGCAGTACTTC. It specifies CASSLGGTGGEEQYF.

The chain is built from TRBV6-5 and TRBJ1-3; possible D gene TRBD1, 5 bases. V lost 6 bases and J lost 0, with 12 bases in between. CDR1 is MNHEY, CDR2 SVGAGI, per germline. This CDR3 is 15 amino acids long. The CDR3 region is CASRGQASSGNTIYF. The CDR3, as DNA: TGTGCCAGCAGGGGGCAGGCGAGCTCTGGAAACACCATATATTTT.

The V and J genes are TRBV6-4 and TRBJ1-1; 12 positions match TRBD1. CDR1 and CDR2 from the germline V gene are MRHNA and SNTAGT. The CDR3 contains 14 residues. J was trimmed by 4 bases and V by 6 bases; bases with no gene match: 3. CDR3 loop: CASSRGQGATEAFF. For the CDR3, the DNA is TGTGCCAGCAGCCGGGGACAGGGGGCCACTGAAGCTTTCTTT.

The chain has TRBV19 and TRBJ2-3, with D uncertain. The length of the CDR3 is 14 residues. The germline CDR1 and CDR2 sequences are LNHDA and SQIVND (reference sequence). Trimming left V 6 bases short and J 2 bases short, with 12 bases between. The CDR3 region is CASSLRQLTDTQYF. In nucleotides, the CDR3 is TGTGCCAGTAGCTTGAGACAACTCACAGATACGCAGTATTTT.

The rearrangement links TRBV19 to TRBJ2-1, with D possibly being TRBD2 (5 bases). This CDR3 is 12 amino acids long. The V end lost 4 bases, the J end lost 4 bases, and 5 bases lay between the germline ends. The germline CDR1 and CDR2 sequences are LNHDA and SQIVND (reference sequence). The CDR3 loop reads CASSTGYNEQFF. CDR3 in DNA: TGTGCCAGTAGTACGGGGTACAATGAGCAGTTCTTC.

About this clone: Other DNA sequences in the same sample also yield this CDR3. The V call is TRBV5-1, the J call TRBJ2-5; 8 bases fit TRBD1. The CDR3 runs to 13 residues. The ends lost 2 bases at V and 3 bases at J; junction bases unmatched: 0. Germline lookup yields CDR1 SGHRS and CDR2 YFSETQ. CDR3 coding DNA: TGCGCCAGCAGCTTACAGGGGGAAGAGACCCAGTACTTC. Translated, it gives CASSLQGEETQYF.

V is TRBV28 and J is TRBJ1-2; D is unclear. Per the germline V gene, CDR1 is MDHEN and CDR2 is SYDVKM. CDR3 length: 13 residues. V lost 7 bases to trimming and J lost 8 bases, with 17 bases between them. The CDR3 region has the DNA TGTGCCAGCAACCCCGGGAATTTTGGAGGCTACACCTTC. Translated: CASNPGNFGGYTF.

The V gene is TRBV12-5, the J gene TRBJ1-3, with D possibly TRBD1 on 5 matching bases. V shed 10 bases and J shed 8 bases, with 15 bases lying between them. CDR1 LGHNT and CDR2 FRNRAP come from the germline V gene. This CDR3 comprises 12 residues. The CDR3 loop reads CATRQFGDTIYF. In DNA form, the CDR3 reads TGTGCTACCAGACAGTTTGGGGACACCATATATTTT.

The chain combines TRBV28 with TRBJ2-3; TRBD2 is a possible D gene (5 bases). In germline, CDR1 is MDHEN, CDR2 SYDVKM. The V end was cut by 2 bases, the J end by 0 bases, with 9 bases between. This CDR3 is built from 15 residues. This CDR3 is CASSLLGMSTDTQYF. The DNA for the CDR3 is TGTGCCAGCAGTTTACTCGGGATGAGCACAGATACGCAGTATTTT. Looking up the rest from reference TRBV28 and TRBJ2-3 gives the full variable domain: DVKVTQSSRYLVKRTGEKVFLECVQDMDHENMFWYRQDPGLGLRLIYFSYDVKMKEKGDIPEGYSVSREKKERFSLILESASTNQTSMYLCASSLLGMSTDTQYFGPGTRLTVL.

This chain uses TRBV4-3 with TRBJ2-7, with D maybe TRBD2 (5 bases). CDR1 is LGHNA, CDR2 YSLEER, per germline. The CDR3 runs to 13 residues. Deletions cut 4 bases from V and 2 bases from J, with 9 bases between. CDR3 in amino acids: CASSPERTYEQYF. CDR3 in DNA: TGCGCCAGCAGCCCGGAGCGGACCTACGAGCAGTACTTC.

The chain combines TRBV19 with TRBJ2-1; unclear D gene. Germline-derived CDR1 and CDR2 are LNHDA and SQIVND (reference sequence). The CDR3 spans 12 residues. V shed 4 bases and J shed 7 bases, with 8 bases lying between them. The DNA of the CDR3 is TGTGCCAGTAGTACCGTCTATAATGAGCAGTTCTTC. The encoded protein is CASSTVYNEQFF.

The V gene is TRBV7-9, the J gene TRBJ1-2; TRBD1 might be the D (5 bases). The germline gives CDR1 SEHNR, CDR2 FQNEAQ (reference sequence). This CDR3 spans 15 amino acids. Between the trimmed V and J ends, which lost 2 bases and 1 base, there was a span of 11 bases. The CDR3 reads CASSLQTALNYGYTF. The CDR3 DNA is TGTGCCAGCAGCTTACAGACAGCCCTTAACTATGGCTACACCTTC.

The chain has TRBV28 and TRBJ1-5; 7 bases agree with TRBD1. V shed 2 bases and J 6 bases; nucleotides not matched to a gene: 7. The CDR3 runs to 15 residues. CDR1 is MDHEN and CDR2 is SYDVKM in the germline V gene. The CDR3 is CASSLVNRGVQPQHF. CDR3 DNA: TGTGCCAGCAGTTTAGTTAACAGGGGTGTTCAGCCCCAGCATTTT. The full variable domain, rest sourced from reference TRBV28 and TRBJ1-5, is DVKVTQSSRYLVKRTGEKVFLECVQDMDHENMFWYRQDPGLGLRLIYFSYDVKMKEKGDIPEGYSVSREKKERFSLILESASTNQTSMYLCASSLVNRGVQPQHFGDGTRLSIL.

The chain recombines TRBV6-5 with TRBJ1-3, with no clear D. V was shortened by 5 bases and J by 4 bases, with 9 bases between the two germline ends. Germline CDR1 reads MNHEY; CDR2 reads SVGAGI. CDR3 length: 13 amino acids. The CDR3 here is CASSLIRGNTIYF. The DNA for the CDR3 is TGTGCCAGCAGTCTCATCCGGGGAAACACCATATATTTT.

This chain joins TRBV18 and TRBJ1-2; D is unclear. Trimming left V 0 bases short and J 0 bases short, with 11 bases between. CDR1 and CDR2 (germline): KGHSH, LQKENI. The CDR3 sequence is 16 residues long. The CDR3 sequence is CASSPPPSGSNYGYTF. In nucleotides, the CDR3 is TGTGCCAGCTCACCACCACCATCAGGCTCTAACTATGGCTACACCTTC.

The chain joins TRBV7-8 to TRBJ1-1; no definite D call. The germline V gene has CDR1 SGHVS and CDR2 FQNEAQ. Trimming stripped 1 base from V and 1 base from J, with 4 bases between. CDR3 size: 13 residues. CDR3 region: CASSLDTNTEAFF. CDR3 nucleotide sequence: TGTGCCAGCAGCTTAGACACGAACACTGAAGCTTTCTTT.

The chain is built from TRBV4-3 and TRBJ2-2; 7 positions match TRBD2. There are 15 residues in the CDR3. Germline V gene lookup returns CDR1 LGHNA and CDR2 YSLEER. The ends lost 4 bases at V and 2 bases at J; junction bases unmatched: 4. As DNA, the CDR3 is TGCGCCAGCAGCCCCCGAGCGGGAAACACCGGGGAGCTGTTTTTT. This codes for CASSPRAGNTGELFF.